This T cell receptor beta chain was captured by sequencing in a study of T cell responses to AZD1222 COVID-19 vaccine. The CDR3 contains 14 residues. Germline values: CDR1 LNHDA, CDR2 SQIVND (reference sequence). V was pared by 5 bases and J by 4 bases, with 6 bases of the junction left unmatched. Clones were read by immunoSEQ multiplex PCR, and TCRdb kept only the in-frame ones, dropping some. This table has 120,000 or so clones, around nine tenths appearing once. The starting material was peripheral blood, obtained on day 0 of AZD1222 vaccination. This receptor was obtained from an adult in good health. The chain couples TRBV19 to TRBJ2-7; 9 nucleotides agree with TRBD1. The CDR3 nucleotides read TGTGCCAGTAGTTTCGGACAGGGGTCTTACGAGCAGTACTTC. Translating gives CASSFGQGSYEQYF.